A selection of T cell receptor beta chains follows, all from one sample in a study of T-cell memory formation after mild COVID-19. TCRdb analysed the 5' RACE reads with MiXCR anew, one entry per CDR3 protein. The profile shows 200,000 to 250,000 distinct CDR3 sequences, about a sixth of them singletons. Sequenced input: PBMCs or a T cell subset sorted from them (not recorded which). Receptor source: a man aged 18 to 30 who had mild COVID-19 (a few samples of this study predate the infection). Cell type and time point are not known. The CDR3 runs from the conserved cysteine through the conserved F or W. Fields, in order: D gene, V gene, J gene, clone size, CDR3 DNA, CDR3 protein. A D gene is named only where the DNA matches it firmly. Clone size, where shown, is once, few, many, or a class for clones that have expanded.

>TRBD2|TRBV20-1|TRBJ2-1|few
TGCAGTGGGACTAGCGGGGGGGCCTACAATGAGCAGTTCTTC
CSGTSGGAYNEQFF
>NA|TRBV6-5|TRBJ1-5|few
TGTGCCAGCAGTTACGGGGGAGAGGGTCAGCCCCAGCATTTT
CASSYGGEGQPQHF
>NA|TRBV7-6|TRBJ2-7|few
TGTGCCAGCAGTCCAAGGGGTGGAGCGGAGCAGTACTTC
CASSPRGGAEQYF
>NA|TRBV4-1|TRBJ2-2|few
TGCGCCAGCAGCCAAGGGCAGGAGGTGGTGGAGGAGCTGTTTTTT
CASSQGQEVVEELFF
>NA|TRBV21-1|TRBJ2-6|few
TGTGCCAGCAGCAAAGCCTCGGGCCGGAGCTCTGGGGCCAACGTCCTGACTTTC
CASSKASGRSSGANVLTF
>TRBD2|TRBV15|TRBJ2-3|NA
TGTGCCACCAGCAGAGAGGAAGGACTAGCGACAGATACGCAGTATTTT
CATSREEGLATDTQYF
>NA|TRBV7-8|TRBJ2-3|NA
TGTGCCAGCAGCTACAGAGGGGTGGGGGGAACAGATACGCAGTATTTT
CASSYRGVGGTDTQYF
>NA|TRBV10-1|TRBJ2-7|many
TGCGCCAGCAGTGAGTCGGGGTACGAGCAGTACTTC
CASSESGYEQYF
>NA|TRBV6-5|TRBJ2-6|NA
TGTGCCAGCCATTCCACCATTGGGGCCAACGTCCTGACTTTC
CASHSTIGANVLTF
>NA|TRBV20-1|TRBJ1-6|many
TGCAGTGCCCGCACGAAAAATAATTCACCCCTCCACTTT
CSARTKNNSPLHF
>NA|TRBV15|TRBJ2-6|few
TGTGCCACCAGCAGGGGCCAGGGGATCTCTGGGGCCAACGTCCTGACTTTC
CATSRGQGISGANVLTF
>NA|TRBV30|TRBJ1-1|NA
TGTGCCTGGGAGTGGGTAGACGGAACTGAAGCTTTCTTT
CAWEWVDGTEAFF
>NA|TRBV12-3/TRBV12-4|TRBJ1-5|NA
TGTGCCAGCAGTTTCGAGGACAATCAGCCCCAGCATTTT
CASSFEDNQPQHF
>NA|TRBV14|TRBJ2-1|NA
TGTGCCAGCAGCCAGCACGGGGGGCGGGGGAATGAGCAGTTCTTC
CASSQHGGRGNEQFF
>TRBD2|TRBV29-1|TRBJ2-5|many
TGCAGCGTTAAGCTAGCGGAAGAGACCCAGTACTTC
CSVKLAEETQYF
>NA|TRBV30|TRBJ1-1|few
TGTGCCTGGAGTTCCACCGACAGGAACACTGAAGCTTTCTTT
CAWSSTDRNTEAFF
>NA|TRBV4-2|TRBJ1-4|NA
TGTGCCAGCAGCCAAGGGCCAAAGAATAATGAAAAACTGTTTTTT
CASSQGPKNNEKLFF
>NA|TRBV7-2|TRBJ2-7|once
TGTGCCAGCAGCTTAGGGGGCGGGTACGAGCAGTACTTC
CASSLGGGYEQYF
>TRBD2|TRBV24-1|TRBJ2-3|NA
TGTGCCATCGCTGGGGCGGGGGGGCCTGGAGATACGCAGTATTTT
CAIAGAGGPGDTQYF
>NA|TRBV6-2/TRBV6-3|TRBJ2-5|NA
TGTGCCAGCACCCAGAGGGCTGTACAAGAGACCCAGTACTTC
CASTQRAVQETQYF
>NA|TRBV5-6|TRBJ2-5|few
TGTGCCAGCAGCTTTTCAGGTTCTGAGACCCAGTACTTC
CASSFSGSETQYF
>TRBD2|TRBV7-9|TRBJ2-1|few
TGTGCCAGCAGCTTAGCGAGACTAGCGAACTACAATGAGCAGTTCTTC
CASSLARLANYNEQFF
>NA|TRBV5-1|TRBJ1-2|many
TGCGCCAGCAGCTTGAACGGGGAGTATGGCTACACCTTC
CASSLNGEYGYTF
>NA|TRBV11-2|TRBJ2-7|few
TGTGCCAGCAGAAATCCATGGAGGGGGGCCACCTACGAGCAGTACTTC
CASRNPWRGATYEQYF
>NA|TRBV7-2|TRBJ1-6|few
TGTGCCAGCAGCTCGGACCCTAATTCACCCCTCCACTTT
CASSSDPNSPLHF
>NA|TRBV7-2|TRBJ1-1|NA
TGTGCCAGCAGCTTAAGCGTTTGGGGGGTAAACACTGAAGCTTTCTTT
CASSLSVWGVNTEAFF
>TRBD1|TRBV5-1|TRBJ1-6|NA
TGCGCCAGCAGCTCTGGACAGGATATTTCACCCCTCCACTTT
CASSSGQDISPLHF
>NA|TRBV5-1|TRBJ1-4|many
TGCGCCAGCAGCTTTGGGACGGTATCATCGGGTGAAAAACTGTTTTTT
CASSFGTVSSGEKLFF
>NA|TRBV19|TRBJ1-5|few
TGTGCCAGTAGCTCAACTTGGGAGCCCCAGCATTTT
CASSSTWEPQHF
>TRBD2|TRBV5-4|TRBJ2-6|NA
TGTGCATATAGGGAGGGAGACTCTGGGGCCAACGTCCTGACTTTC
CAYREGDSGANVLTF
>NA|TRBV7-2|TRBJ2-1|NA
TGTGCCAGCAGCCCTAGAATTTTCTACAATGAGCAGTTCTTC
CASSPRIFYNEQFF
>NA|TRBV7-2|TRBJ1-1|few
TGTGCCAGCAACCTCGCCCCCGACATCGAAGCTTTCTTT
CASNLAPDIEAFF
>TRBD2|TRBV6-5|TRBJ2-3|NA
TGTGCCAGCAGTTACCACTCACCCCTCCCTAGCGGGGGGGCGACCATCACAGATACGCAGTATTTT
CASSYHSPLPSGGATITDTQYF
>TRBD2|TRBV29-1|TRBJ2-1|NA
TGCAGCGTTGAGTCAGCGGGCGGGGGGGCATACAATGAGCAGTTCTTC
CSVESAGGGAYNEQFF
>NA|TRBV21-1|TRBJ1-1|NA
TGTGCTAGCTCCCCAACAGCTAGGTTGGTCGACACTGAAGCTTTCTTT
CASSPTARLVDTEAFF
>NA|TRBV5-1|TRBJ2-5|many
TGCGCCAGCAGCCCCAGGACGGACCCAGAGACCCAGTACTTC
CASSPRTDPETQYF
>TRBD2|TRBV9|TRBJ2-3|few
TGTGCCAGCAGCACCCAACTTCTAGCGGGAGGCACAGATACGCAGTATTTT
CASSTQLLAGGTDTQYF
>NA|TRBV3-1|TRBJ2-2|few
TGTGCCAGCAGCCAAAGGGAAGACACCGGGGAGCTGTTTTTT
CASSQREDTGELFF
>NA|TRBV12-3/TRBV12-4|TRBJ1-2|few
TGTGCCAGCAGCGCACCGAGGTTCCTCTATGGCTACACCTTC
CASSAPRFLYGYTF
>TRBD1|TRBV7-2|TRBJ1-6|few
TGTGCCAGCAGCTCCCGACAGGGGGCCCTCTTGTACTCACCCCTCCACTTT
CASSSRQGALLYSPLHF
>NA|TRBV5-4|TRBJ2-1|many
TGTGCCAGCAGCTTAGGGGGGGCGAACAATGAGCAGTTCTTC
CASSLGGANNEQFF
>NA|TRBV10-1|TRBJ1-2|NA
TGCGCCAGCAGAGACCCACTCCTCTACTTC
CASRDPLLYF
>NA|TRBV25-1|TRBJ2-2|NA
TGTGCCAGCAGTGAGGTCTACCTAAACACCGGGGAGCTGTTTTTT
CASSEVYLNTGELFF
>NA|TRBV5-1|TRBJ1-1|few
TGCGCCAGCAGCTTGTCCCCGGGAACTGAAGCTTTCTTT
CASSLSPGTEAFF
>NA|TRBV4-2|TRBJ2-5|NA
TGTGCCAGCAGCCAAAGGGAAGGCCAAGAGACCCAGTACTTC
CASSQREGQETQYF
>TRBD1|TRBV2|TRBJ1-1|NA
TGTGCCAGCATGCCGGGACAGATGACTGAAGCTTTCTTT
CASMPGQMTEAFF
>NA|TRBV5-1|TRBJ2-1|few
TGCGCCAGCAGCTTGGAGGCCAATCAGGGGGGTGAGCAGTTCTTC
CASSLEANQGGEQFF
>NA|TRBV29-1|TRBJ1-2|few
TGCAGCGTTGATAAAGGGGGTCGATATGGCTACACCTTC
CSVDKGGRYGYTF
>TRBD2|TRBV12-3/TRBV12-4|TRBJ2-3|NA
TGTGCCAGCAGACTAGCGTTGGACACAGATACGCAGTATTTT
CASRLALDTDTQYF
>TRBD1|TRBV20-1|TRBJ1-1|NA
TGCAGTGCTAATAGCAGGACAGGCAACACTGAAGCTTTCTTT
CSANSRTGNTEAFF